The clone carrying this T cell receptor (beta chain) was counted only a few times. Antigen unknown. From germline, CDR1 is LNHDA and CDR2 SQIVND (reference sequence). Unmatched junction bases numbered 4, after V lost 7 bases and J lost 1 base. The CDR3 length is 14 residues. The data derive from a study of cytomegalovirus exposure and HLA in healthy donors. Whole-study findings and limits: Cytomegalovirus-associated TCR beta chains were listed, numbering some 170.

The table came from immunoSEQ multiplex PCR; TCRdb's copy has only in-frame clones and leaves some out. The sample contains over 150,000 clones, approximately 86% of which appear only once. The sequenced sample was PBMCs. The chain joins TRBV19 to TRBJ1-1; 9 bases line up with TRBD1. The clonotype comes from a woman younger than 30 in good health and CMV-seronegative. CDR3 region: CASTWDRANTEAFF. The CDR3 nucleotides are TGTGCCAGTACCTGGGACAGGGCGAACACTGAAGCTTTCTTT.